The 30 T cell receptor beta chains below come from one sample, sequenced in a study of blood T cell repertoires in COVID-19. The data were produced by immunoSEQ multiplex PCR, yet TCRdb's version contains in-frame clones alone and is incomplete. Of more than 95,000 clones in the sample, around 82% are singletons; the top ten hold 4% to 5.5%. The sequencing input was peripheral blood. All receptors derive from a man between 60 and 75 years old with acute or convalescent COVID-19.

The CDR3: CASSMTGSGGYTF. Here the CDR3 DNA reads TGTGCCAGTAGTATGACAGGATCTGGTGGCTACACCTTC. This chain links TRBV19 with TRBJ1-2; maybe TRBD1 (6 bases). The germline CDR1 and CDR2 sequences are LNHDA and SQIVND (reference sequence). The CDR3 loop spans 13 amino acids. V gave up 3 bases and J gave up 7 bases, with 12 bases separating them.

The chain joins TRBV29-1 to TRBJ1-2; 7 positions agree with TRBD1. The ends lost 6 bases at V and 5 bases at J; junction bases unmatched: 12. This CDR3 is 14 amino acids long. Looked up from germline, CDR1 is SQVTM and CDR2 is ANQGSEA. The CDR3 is CSVEPPGGEYGYTF. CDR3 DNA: TGCAGCGTCGAACCCCCAGGGGGAGAGTATGGCTACACCTTC.

The CDR3 protein is CASSQFDGGSTEAFF. The CDR3 DNA reads TGTGCCAGCAGCCAATTCGACGGGGGGAGTACTGAAGCTTTCTTT. The V gene is TRBV4-2, the J gene TRBJ1-1; a weak D match, TRBD1 (5 bases). Germline CDR1 LGHNA, CDR2 YNFKEQ. V was pared by 2 bases and J by 5 bases, with 15 bases between. The CDR3 loop spans 15 amino acids.

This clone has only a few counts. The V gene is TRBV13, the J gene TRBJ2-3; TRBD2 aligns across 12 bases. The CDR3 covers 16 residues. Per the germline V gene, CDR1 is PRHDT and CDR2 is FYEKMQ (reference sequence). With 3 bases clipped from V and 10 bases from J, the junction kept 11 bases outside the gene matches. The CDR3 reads CASSLVTLAGGKAQYF. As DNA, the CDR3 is TGTGCCAGCAGCTTGGTCACGCTAGCGGGAGGGAAGGCGCAGTATTTT.

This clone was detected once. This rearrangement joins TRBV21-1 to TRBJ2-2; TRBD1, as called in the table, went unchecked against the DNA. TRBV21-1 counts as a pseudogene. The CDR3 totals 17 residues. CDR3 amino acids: CASSHTGTGGYTGELFF. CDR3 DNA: TGTGCCAGCAGCCACACCGGGACAGGGGGCTACACCGGGGAGCTGTTTTTT.

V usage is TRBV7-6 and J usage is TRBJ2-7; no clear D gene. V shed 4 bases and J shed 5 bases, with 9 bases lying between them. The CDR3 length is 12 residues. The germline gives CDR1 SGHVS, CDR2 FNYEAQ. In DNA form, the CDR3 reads TGTGCCAGCAGCTCGGTATTCGACGAGCAGTACTTC. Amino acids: CASSSVFDEQYF. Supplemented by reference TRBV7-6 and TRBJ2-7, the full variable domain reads GAGVSQSPRYKVTKRGQDVALRCDPISGHVSLYWYRQALGQGPEFLTYFNYEAQQDKSGLPNDRFSAERPEGSISTLTIQRTEQRDSAMYRCASSSVFDEQYFGPGTRLTVT.

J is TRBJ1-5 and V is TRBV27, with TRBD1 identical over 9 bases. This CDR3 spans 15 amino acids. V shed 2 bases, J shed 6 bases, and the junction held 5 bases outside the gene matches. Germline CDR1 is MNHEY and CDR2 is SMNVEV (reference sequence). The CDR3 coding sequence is TGTGCCAGCAGTTTAGACAGGGGGTTCGGTCAGCCCCAGCATTTT. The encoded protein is CASSLDRGFGQPQHF.

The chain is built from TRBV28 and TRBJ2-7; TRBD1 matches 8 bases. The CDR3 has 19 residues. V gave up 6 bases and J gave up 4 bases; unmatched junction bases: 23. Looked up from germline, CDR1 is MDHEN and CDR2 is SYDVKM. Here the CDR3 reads CASSPTRKRGGTGNYEQYF. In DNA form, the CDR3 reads TGTGCCAGCAGCCCAACGAGAAAGAGGGGTGGGACAGGAAATTACGAGCAGTACTTC.

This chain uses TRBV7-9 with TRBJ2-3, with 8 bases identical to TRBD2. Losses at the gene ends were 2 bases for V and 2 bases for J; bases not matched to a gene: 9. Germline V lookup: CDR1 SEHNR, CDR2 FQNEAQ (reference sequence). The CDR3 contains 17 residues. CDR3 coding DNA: TGTGCCAGCAGCTTAATCCCCCTAGCGGGCCACACAGATACGCAGTATTTT. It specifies CASSLIPLAGHTDTQYF.

The CDR3 DNA reads TGTGCCACCTCCCAAGGCGGAGGACCCTATGGCTACACCTTC. Encoded protein: CATSQGGGPYGYTF. This chain uses TRBV6-5 with TRBJ1-2; D uncertain. The V gene lost 10 bases and the J gene lost 4 bases, with 19 bases spanning the gap. The CDR3 is 14 amino acids. CDR1 is MNHEY, CDR2 SVGAGI, per germline.

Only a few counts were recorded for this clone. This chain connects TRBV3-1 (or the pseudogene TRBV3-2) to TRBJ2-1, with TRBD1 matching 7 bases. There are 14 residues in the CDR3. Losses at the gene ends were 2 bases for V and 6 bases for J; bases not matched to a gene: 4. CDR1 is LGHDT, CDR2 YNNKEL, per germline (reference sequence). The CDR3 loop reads CASSQSTGLNEQFF. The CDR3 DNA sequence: TGTGCCAGCAGCCAATCGACAGGGCTCAATGAGCAGTTCTTC.

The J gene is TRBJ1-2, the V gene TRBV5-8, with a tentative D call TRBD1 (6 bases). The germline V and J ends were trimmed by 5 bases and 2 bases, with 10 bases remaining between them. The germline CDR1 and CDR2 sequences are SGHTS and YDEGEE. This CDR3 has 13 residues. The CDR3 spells CASRKGQNYGYTF. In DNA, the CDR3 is TGTGCCAGCAGGAAAGGACAGAACTATGGCTACACCTTC.

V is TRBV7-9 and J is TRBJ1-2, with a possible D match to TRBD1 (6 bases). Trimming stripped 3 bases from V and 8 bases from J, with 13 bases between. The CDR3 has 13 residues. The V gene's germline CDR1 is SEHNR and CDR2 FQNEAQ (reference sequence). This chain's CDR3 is CASSFSTGPGYTF. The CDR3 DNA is TGTGCCAGCAGCTTTTCTACAGGGCCCGGCTACACCTTC.

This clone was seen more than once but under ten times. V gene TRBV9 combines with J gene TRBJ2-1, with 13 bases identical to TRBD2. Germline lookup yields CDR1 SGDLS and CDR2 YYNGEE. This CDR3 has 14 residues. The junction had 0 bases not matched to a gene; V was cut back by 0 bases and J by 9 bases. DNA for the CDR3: TGTGCCAGCAGCGTAGGACTAGCGGGGGGTGAGCAGTTCTTC. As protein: CASSVGLAGGEQFF.

The CDR3 nucleotides read TGTGCCAGCAGCCCCCTAGCGGCTCAATACAATGAGCAGTTCTTC. Translating gives CASSPLAAQYNEQFF. The V and J genes are TRBV11-1 and TRBJ2-1, with 7 bases that match TRBD2. J was trimmed by 4 bases and V by 5 bases; bases with no gene match: 8. Looked up from germline, CDR1 is SGHAT and CDR2 is FQDESV (reference sequence). The CDR3 spans 15 residues.

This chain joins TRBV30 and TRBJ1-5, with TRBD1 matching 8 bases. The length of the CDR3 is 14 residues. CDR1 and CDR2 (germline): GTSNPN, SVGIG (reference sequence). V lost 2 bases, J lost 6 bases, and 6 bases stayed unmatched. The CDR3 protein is CAWSLPGGSQPQHF. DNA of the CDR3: TGTGCCTGGAGTTTACCAGGGGGCTCTCAGCCCCAGCATTTT.

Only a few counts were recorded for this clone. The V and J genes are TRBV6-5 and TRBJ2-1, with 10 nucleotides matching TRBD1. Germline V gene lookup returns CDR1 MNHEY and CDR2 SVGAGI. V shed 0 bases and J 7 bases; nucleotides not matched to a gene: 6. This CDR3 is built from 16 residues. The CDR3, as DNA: TGTGCCAGCAGTTACTCCGCCGGGACAGGGGATAATGAGCAGTTCTTC. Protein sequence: CASSYSAGTGDNEQFF.

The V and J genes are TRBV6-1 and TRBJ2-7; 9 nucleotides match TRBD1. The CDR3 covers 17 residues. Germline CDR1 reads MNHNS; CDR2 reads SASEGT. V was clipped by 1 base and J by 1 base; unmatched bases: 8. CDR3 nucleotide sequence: TGTGCCAGCAGTGAAGGGACCGACAGGGGGGGGTCCTACGAGCAGTACTTC. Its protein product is CASSEGTDRGGSYEQYF.

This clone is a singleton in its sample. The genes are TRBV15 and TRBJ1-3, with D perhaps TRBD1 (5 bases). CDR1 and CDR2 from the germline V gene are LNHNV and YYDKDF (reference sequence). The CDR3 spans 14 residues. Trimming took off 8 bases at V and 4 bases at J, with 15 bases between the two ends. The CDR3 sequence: CATETDPRGNTIYF. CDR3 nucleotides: TGTGCCACCGAGACAGATCCGCGGGGAAACACCATATATTTT.

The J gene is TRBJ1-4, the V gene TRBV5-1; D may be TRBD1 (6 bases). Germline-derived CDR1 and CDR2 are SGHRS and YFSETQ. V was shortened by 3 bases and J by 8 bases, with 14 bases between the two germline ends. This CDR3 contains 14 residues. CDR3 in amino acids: CASSSTGRNEKLFF. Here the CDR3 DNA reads TGCGCCAGCAGCTCAACAGGGCGTAACGAAAAACTGTTTTTT.

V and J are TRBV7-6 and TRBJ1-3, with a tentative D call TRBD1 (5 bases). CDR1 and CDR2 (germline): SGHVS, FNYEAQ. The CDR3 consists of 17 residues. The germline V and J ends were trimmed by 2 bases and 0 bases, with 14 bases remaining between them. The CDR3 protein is CASSLSSREASGNTIYF. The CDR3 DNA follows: TGTGCCAGCAGCTTAAGTAGCAGGGAAGCCTCTGGAAACACCATATATTTT.

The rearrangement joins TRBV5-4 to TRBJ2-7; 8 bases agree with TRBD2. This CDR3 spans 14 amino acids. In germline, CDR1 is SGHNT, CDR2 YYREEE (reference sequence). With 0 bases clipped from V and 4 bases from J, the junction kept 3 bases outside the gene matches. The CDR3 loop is CASSLDAGGYEQYF. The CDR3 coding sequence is TGTGCCAGCAGCTTGGATGCGGGAGGTTACGAGCAGTACTTC.

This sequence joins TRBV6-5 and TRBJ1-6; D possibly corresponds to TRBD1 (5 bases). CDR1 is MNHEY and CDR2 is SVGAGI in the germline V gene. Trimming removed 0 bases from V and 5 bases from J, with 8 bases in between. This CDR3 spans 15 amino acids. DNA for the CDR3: TGTGCCAGCAGTTACTCGAACAGGAATAATTCACCCCTCCACTTT. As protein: CASSYSNRNNSPLHF.

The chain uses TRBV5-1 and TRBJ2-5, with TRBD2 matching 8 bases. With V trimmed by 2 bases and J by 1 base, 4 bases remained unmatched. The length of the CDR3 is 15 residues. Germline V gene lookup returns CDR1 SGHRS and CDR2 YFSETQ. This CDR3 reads CASSFGLAGQETQYF. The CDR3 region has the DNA TGCGCCAGCAGCTTCGGACTAGCAGGCCAAGAGACCCAGTACTTC.

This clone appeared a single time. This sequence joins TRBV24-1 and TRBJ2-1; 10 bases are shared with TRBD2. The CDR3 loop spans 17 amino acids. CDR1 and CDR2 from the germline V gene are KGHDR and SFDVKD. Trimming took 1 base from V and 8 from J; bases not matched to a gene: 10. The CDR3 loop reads CATSDLPRAGGYDEQFF. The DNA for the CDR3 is TGTGCCACCAGTGATTTACCAAGAGCGGGAGGGTACGATGAGCAGTTCTTC.

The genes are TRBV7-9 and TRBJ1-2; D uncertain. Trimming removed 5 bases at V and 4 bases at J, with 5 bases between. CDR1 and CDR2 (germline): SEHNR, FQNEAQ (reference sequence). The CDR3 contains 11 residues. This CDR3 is CASSVLYGYTF. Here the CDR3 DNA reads TGTGCCAGCAGCGTCCTCTATGGCTACACCTTC.

Here the CDR3 DNA reads TGTGCCAGCAGCCAGGGAGGAATCTTTGGTCAGCCCCAGCATTTT. Translated: CASSQGGIFGQPQHF. This chain links TRBV3-1 (or the pseudogene TRBV3-2) with TRBJ1-5, with unresolved D. V was shortened by 3 bases and J by 6 bases, with 15 bases between the two germline ends. Germline assignment: CDR1 LGHDT and CDR2 YNNKEL (reference sequence). There are 15 residues in the CDR3.

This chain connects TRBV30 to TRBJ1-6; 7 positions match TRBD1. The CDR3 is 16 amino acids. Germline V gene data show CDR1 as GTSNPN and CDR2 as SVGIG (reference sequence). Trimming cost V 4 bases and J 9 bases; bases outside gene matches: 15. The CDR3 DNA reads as TGTGCCTGGAACCGACAGGGTTCGACGTCTAGTTCACCCCTCCACTTT. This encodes CAWNRQGSTSSSPLHF.

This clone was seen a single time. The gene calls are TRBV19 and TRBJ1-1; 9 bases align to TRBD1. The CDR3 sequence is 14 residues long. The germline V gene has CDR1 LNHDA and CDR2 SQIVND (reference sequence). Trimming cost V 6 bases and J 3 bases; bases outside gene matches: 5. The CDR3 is CASRGQGLYTEAFF. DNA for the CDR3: TGTGCCAGTAGAGGACAGGGGTTGTACACTGAAGCTTTCTTT.

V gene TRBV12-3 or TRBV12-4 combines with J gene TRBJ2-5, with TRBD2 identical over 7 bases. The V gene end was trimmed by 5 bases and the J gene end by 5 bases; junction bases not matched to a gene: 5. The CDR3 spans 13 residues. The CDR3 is CASSPRLAETQYF. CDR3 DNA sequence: TGTGCCAGCAGTCCCCGACTAGCCGAGACCCAGTACTTC.